The present T cell receptor (beta chain) was sequenced within a study of blood T cell repertoires in COVID-19 (dated by TCRdb to about 2020). Looking at the study overall: Samples covering the acute and convalescent phases of COVID-19 were provided by collaborators in the United States, Italy and Spain. The material from the prospective study consisted of cDNA or gDNA derived from T cells, B-cell-depleted T cells, or PBMCs. Deeply sampled blood TCRbeta repertoires from subjects exposed to, actively infected with, or recovered from COVID-19 were included in the dataset. The repertoires were released in a freely available public database meant as a resource for research on the immune response to SARS-CoV-2. The samples were drawn from the first 160 participants of the ongoing ImmuneRACE study and from 1,200 or so subjects provided by 6 global collaborators. Sample metadata almost always included a de-identified subject ID, COVID-19 status, age in years and sex. Where available, HLA class I and class II types were taken from metadata supplied by the sample provider and were not determined by assay-based typing. Beyond this particular receptor, the publication reports: How much clinical and demographic metadata was included differed by source and by participant, and the metadata was provided uncurated.

Each collaborating institution followed its own protocols to collect whole blood in K2EDTA tubes. For TCRbeta analysis, collaborators shipped samples as frozen whole blood, isolated PBMCs, or DNA extracted from either of those sample types. A note on this clone: Its antigen specificity is not known. No base quality values were provided; no much bigger clone lies one nucleotide off.

The immunoSEQ Assay, a bias-controlled multiplex PCR, was used to amplify TCRbeta CDR3 regions from genomic DNA. In the paper's pipeline: Within the assay, amplification of reference gene primers was used to estimate how many nucleated cells each sample contained. To quantify the absolute abundance of each unique TCRbeta CDR3 rearrangement, sequence reads were collapsed and filtered. For each sample, productive Simpson clonality was calculated as the square root of Simpson's diversity index over productive rearrangements. The table was pulled from immuneACCESS by TCRdb, which kept in-frame rearrangements only. Such tables lose some clones; where checked, under half of the loss comes from unresolved V genes, and the rest has no known cause. The V and J calls and the clone size are those of that table, but D and trimming were determined from the DNA. The table for this sample lists roughly 250,000 clones; 81% of them were counted only once. Together, the top ten hold just under 3% of the sample.

CDR3 length: 13 amino acids, cysteine to phenylalanine. The DNA shown is the 39-base CDR3, in frame from base 1. CDR1 SGHDT and CDR2 YYEEEE are derived from the germline V gene. Deletion took 4 bases off V and 8 bases off J, with a span of 13 bases between the germline ends. This receptor chain uses TRBV5-6 and TRBJ1-3; the D gene cannot be named for sure. The TCR was taken from a woman between 55 and 75 years old with active or convalescent COVID-19. The sample taken for sequencing was peripheral blood. The CDR3 protein is CASSLLYGDTIYF. The DNA sequence is as follows: TGTGCCAGCAGCCTGTTGTACGGGGACACCATATATTTT.